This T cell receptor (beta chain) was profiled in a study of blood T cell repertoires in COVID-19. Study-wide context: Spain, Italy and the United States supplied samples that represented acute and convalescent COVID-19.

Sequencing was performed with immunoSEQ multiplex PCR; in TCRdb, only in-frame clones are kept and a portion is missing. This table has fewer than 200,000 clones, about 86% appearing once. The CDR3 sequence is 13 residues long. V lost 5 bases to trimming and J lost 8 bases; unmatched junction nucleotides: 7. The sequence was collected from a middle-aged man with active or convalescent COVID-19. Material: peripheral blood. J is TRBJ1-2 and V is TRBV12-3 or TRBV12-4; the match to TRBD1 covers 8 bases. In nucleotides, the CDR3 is TGTGCCAGCAGTGCGGACAGGGTCGGGGGCTACACCTTC. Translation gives CASSADRVGGYTF.